Each of the 3 T cell receptor beta chains below was sequenced from the same sample in a study of T cells after yellow fever vaccination. Each CDR3 protein is one row after TCRdb ran MiXCR on the 5' RACE reads. The table records approximately 450,000 distinct CDR3 sequences, 18% of them present only once. Specimen: PBMCs, collected before the yellow fever booster vaccination. The receptors come from a man aged 18 to 35 who received the YFV17D yellow fever vaccine.

The chain is built from TRBV10-3 and TRBJ2-1; D gene unclear. The CDR3 is made up of 14 amino acids. V was trimmed by 2 bases and J by 6 bases, leaving 11 bases between them. Germline V lookup: CDR1 ENHRY, CDR2 SYGVKD. The CDR3 coding sequence is TGTGCCATCAGTGAGCAGGCTGGAATCAATGAGCAGTTCTTC. Protein: CAISEQAGINEQFF.

This chain connects TRBV4-1 to TRBJ2-5, with TRBD2 matching over 14 bases. The CDR3 sequence is 17 residues long. Per the germline V gene, CDR1 is MGHRA and CDR2 is YSYEKL. Trimming cost V 3 bases and J 1 base; bases outside gene matches: 4. The CDR3 DNA sequence: TGCGCCAGCAGCCACCGGACTAGCGGGGGGACCCAAGAGACCCAGTACTTC. Translation gives CASSHRTSGGTQETQYF.

V usage is TRBV6-5 and J usage is TRBJ1-5; D is unclear. CDR3 size: 16 residues. Trimming pared 4 bases from V and 1 base from J, leaving 14 bases between. Germline V gene lookup returns CDR1 MNHEY and CDR2 SVGAGI. CDR3 in DNA: TGTGCCAGCAGTTTGGGTGGGCACTGGAGCAATCAGCCCCAGCATTTT. This encodes CASSLGGHWSNQPQHF.